These 15 T cell receptor beta chains share one sample of origin, sequenced in a study of shared clonotypes between healthy human individuals. It was CD45RO-negative cells, positively selected for CCR7, that made up naive CD8 cells, with terminally differentiated effector memory CD45RA+ cells excluded. TCRdb's copy holds only in-frame clones and misses some; the assay was immunoSEQ multiplex PCR. The sample comprises millions of clones, approximately 94% of which are singletons, and roughly 1.1% rests with the top ten. Sequencing was performed on naive CD8+ T cells sorted from blood. The receptors here all came from a man between 18 and 35 years old in good health.

CDR3 amino acids: CASSFIAGGNEQYF. The CDR3 bases are TGTGCCAGCAGCTTCATAGCGGGAGGAAACGAGCAGTACTTC. This chain links TRBV7-6 with TRBJ2-7; 10 bases match TRBD2. After removal of 3 bases from V and 5 bases from J, the junction contained 4 bases not matched to a gene. CDR3 size: 14 residues. Germline values: CDR1 SGHVS, CDR2 FNYEAQ.

V usage is TRBV5-1 and J usage is TRBJ2-2; 8 nucleotides align to TRBD1. The CDR3 covers 14 residues. J lost 3 bases, V lost 7 bases, and 5 bases had no gene match. Germline V gene lookup returns CDR1 SGHRS and CDR2 YFSETQ. CDR3 DNA: TGCGCCAGCCAGGGGGCGCCGGACACCGGGGAGCTGTTTTTT. Its translation: CASQGAPDTGELFF.

V gene TRBV7-9 combines with J gene TRBJ1-4; D call uncertain. V was trimmed by 0 bases and J by 6 bases, leaving 14 bases between them. CDR1 SEHNR and CDR2 FQNEAQ come from the germline V gene (reference sequence). The CDR3 runs 16 residues. As DNA, the CDR3 is TGTGCCAGCAGCTTAGCGCTGGGAGGGTTGGATGAAAAACTGTTTTTT. Its translation: CASSLALGGLDEKLFF.

This clone was seen just once. This chain connects TRBV4-2 to TRBJ2-3; tentative D call: TRBD1 (5 bases). The V gene's germline CDR1 is LGHNA and CDR2 YNFKEQ. The CDR3 runs 18 residues. The ends were cut back, 0 bases at V and 2 bases at J, with 18 bases in the middle. DNA of the CDR3: TGTGCCAGCAGCCAAGATCCAGCAGGGCCCACGTTCACAGATACGCAGTATTTT. This encodes CASSQDPAGPTFTDTQYF.

The chain links TRBV7-9 to TRBJ2-3; D assignment may be TRBD1 or TRBD2 (5 bases each). V gave up 7 bases and J gave up 2 bases, with 10 bases separating them. Germline V gene data show CDR1 as SEHNR and CDR2 as FQNEAQ (reference sequence). The CDR3 runs to 13 residues. The CDR3 DNA follows: TGTGCCAGCACCGGGGCCCCCACAGATACGCAGTATTTT. Residues: CASTGAPTDTQYF.

The V gene is TRBV2, the J gene TRBJ2-7; possibly TRBD2 for D (5 bases). Trimming left V 1 base short and J 3 bases short, with 10 bases between. Germline V gives CDR1 SNHLY, CDR2 FYNNEI. The CDR3 length is 14 residues. The CDR3 loop is CASSEGGEGYEQYF. The CDR3 bases are TGTGCCAGCAGTGAAGGGGGAGAAGGCTACGAGCAGTACTTC.

The gene calls are TRBV4-1 and TRBJ1-2; D remains unclear. Germline loops: CDR1 MGHRA, CDR2 YSYEKL. The CDR3 is made up of 15 amino acids. Trimming pared 0 bases from V and 4 bases from J, leaving 12 bases between. CDR3 amino acids: CASSQDQVELYGYTF. The CDR3 region has the DNA TGCGCCAGCAGCCAAGATCAGGTCGAACTCTATGGCTACACCTTC.

The chain couples TRBV9 to TRBJ2-5, with 8 bases matching TRBD2. Germline CDR1 SGDLS, CDR2 YYNGEE. The CDR3 contains 17 residues. The ends lost 0 bases at V and 3 bases at J; junction bases unmatched: 10. The CDR3 DNA reads TGTGCCAGCAGCGTAGCTGAGGGCGGGGGGCGGAAAGAGACCCAGTACTTC. It specifies CASSVAEGGGRKETQYF.

A remark on this clone: Distinct nucleotide sequences in the sample also encode this CDR3. The chain joins TRBV28 to TRBJ2-7; 8 bases line up with TRBD1. This CDR3 is built from 14 residues. The germline CDR1 and CDR2 sequences are MDHEN and SYDVKM. Trimming cost V 3 bases and J 3 bases; bases outside gene matches: 4. The CDR3 bases are TGTGCCAGCAGTTTCGGGACAGGAGGCTACGAGCAGTACTTC. Encoded protein: CASSFGTGGYEQYF. The full variable domain, with the rest looked up from reference TRBV28 and TRBJ2-7, is DVKVTQSSRYLVKRTGEKVFLECVQDMDHENMFWYRQDPGLGLRLIYFSYDVKMKEKGDIPEGYSVSREKKERFSLILESASTNQTSMYLCASSFGTGGYEQYFGPGTRLTVT.

The genes are TRBV5-1 and TRBJ1-1, with TRBD1 as a possible D gene (5 bases). Germline loops: CDR1 SGHRS, CDR2 YFSETQ. The CDR3 is 14 amino acids. The germline V and J ends were trimmed by 0 bases and 3 bases, with 9 bases remaining between them. DNA for the CDR3: TGCGCCAGCAGCTTGGGGGAGGGGCACACTGAAGCTTTCTTT. It encodes CASSLGEGHTEAFF.

The rearrangement joins TRBV11-2 to TRBJ2-5, with 7 nucleotides matching TRBD2. The CDR3 is 15 residues long. The V and J ends lost 1 base and 2 bases, in that order; junction bases with no gene match: 4. Germline CDR1 SGHAT, CDR2 FQNNGV. In nucleotides, the CDR3 is TGTGCCAGCAGCTTAGGGGGGGGTCCGCAAGAGACCCAGTACTTC. This encodes CASSLGGGPQETQYF. Combining the CDR3 with reference TRBV11-2 and TRBJ2-5 gives the whole variable domain EAGVAQSPRYKIIEKRQSVAFWCNPISGHATLYWYQQILGQGPKLLIQFQNNGVVDDSQLPKDRFSAERLKGVDSTLKIQPAKLEDSAVYLCASSLGGGPQETQYFGPGTRLLVL.

The gene calls are TRBV5-1 and TRBJ2-1; 8 bases fit TRBD1. Germline V lookup: CDR1 SGHRS, CDR2 YFSETQ. V shed 1 base and J 3 bases; nucleotides not matched to a gene: 6. The CDR3 spans 16 residues. CDR3 in amino acids: CASSLLTGQVYNEQFF. The DNA of the CDR3 is TGCGCCAGCAGCTTGTTAACGGGACAGGTCTACAATGAGCAGTTCTTC. The full variable domain, in which reference TRBV5-1 and TRBJ2-1 provide the parts outside the CDR3, is KAGVTQTPRYLIKTRGQQVTLSCSPISGHRSVSWYQQTPGQGLQFLFEYFSETQRNKGNFPGRFSGRQFSNSRSEMNVSTLELGDSALYLCASSLLTGQVYNEQFFGPGTRLTVL.

This clone has just one count. The CDR3 nucleotides read TGTGCCAGCAGTCAATACGACGGAGAGGAGCAGTACTTC. Encoded protein: CASSQYDGEEQYF. The rearrangement joins TRBV6-6 to TRBJ2-7; D unresolved. V was trimmed by 5 bases and J by 7 bases, leaving 15 bases between them. Germline V gene data show CDR1 as MNHNY and CDR2 as SVGAGI (reference sequence). The CDR3 loop spans 13 amino acids.

This sequence joins TRBV19 and TRBJ1-2; possibly TRBD1 for D (5 bases). The length of the CDR3 is 14 residues. Germline loops: CDR1 LNHDA, CDR2 SQIVND (reference sequence). V lost 7 bases, J lost 4 bases, and 16 bases lay in between. For the CDR3, the DNA is TGTGCCAGTACCCTCCTCAGGGATGGCTATGGCTACACCTTC. This sequence encodes CASTLLRDGYGYTF.

The chain employs TRBV6-1 and TRBJ2-2, with 14 positions matching TRBD2. CDR3 length equals 19 residues. Per germline, CDR1 MNHNS and CDR2 SASEGT. After removal of 4 bases from V and 3 bases from J, the junction contained 10 bases not matched to a gene. CDR3 sequence: CASSGTGTSGSWDTGELFF. CDR3 bases: TGTGCCAGCAGTGGCACCGGGACTAGCGGGAGTTGGGACACCGGGGAGCTGTTTTTT.